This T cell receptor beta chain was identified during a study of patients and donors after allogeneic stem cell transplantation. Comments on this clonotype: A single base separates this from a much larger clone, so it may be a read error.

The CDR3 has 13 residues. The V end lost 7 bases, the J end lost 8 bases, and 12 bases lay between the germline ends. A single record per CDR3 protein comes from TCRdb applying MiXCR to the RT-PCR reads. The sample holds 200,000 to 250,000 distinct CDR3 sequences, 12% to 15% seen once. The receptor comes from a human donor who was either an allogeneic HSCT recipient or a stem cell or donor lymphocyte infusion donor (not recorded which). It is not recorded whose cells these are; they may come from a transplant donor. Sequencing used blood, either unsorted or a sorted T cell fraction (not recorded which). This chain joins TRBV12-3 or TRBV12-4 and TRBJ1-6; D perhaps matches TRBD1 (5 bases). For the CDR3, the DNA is TGTGCCAGCACCCTTATCAGGGATTCACCCCTCCACTTT. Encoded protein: CASTLIRDSPLHF.